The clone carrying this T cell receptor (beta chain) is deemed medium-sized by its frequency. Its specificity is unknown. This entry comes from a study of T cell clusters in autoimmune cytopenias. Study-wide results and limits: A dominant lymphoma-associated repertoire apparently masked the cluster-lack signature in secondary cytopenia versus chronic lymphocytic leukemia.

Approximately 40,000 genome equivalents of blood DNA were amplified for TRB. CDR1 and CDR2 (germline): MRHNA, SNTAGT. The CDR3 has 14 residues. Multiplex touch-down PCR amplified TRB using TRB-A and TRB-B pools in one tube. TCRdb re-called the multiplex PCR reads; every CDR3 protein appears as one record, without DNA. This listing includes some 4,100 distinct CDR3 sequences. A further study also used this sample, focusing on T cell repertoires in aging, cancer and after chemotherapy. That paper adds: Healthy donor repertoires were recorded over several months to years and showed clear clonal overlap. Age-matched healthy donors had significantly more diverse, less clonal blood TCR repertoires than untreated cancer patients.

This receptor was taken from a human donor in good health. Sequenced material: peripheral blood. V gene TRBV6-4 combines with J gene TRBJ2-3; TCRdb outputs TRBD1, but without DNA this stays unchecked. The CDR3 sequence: CASSGQGAGDTQYF.